This is a list of T cell receptor beta chains from one sample in a study of blood T cell repertoires in COVID-19. Sequenced by immunoSEQ multiplex PCR; TCRdb stores in-frame clones only, minus some. The repertoire has approximately 670,000 clones, just under 90% of them found once; the top ten carry approximately 0.3%. What was sequenced was peripheral blood. These receptors all stem from a woman younger than 30 with acute or convalescent COVID-19. Each CDR3 is given with its conserved first and last residue. Each record gives: V gene, CDR3 protein.

V: TRBV10-3; CDR3: CASGQDTEAFF
V: TRBV11-2; CDR3: CASSLIRVNTEAFF
V: TRBV19; CDR3: CASSIVGEMDNQPQHF
V: TRBV28; CDR3: CASSLGVLWDSLLNTEAFF
V: TRBV2; CDR3: CASRGQGVTEAFF
V: TRBV30; CDR3: CALTPADRSYNSPLHF
V: TRBV5-1; CDR3: CASSLAGGKGLETQYF
V: TRBV3-1/TRBV3-2; CDR3: CASSQGFRRSSYEQYF
V: TRBV5-1; CDR3: CASSLGQFGQGYEQYF
V: TRBV9; CDR3: CASSAGGQTNQPQHF